This TCR beta chain was found in a study of tumor-infiltrating lymphocytes in localized non-small cell lung cancer. Across the whole study: Patients included smokers and never-smokers with various histologies, some sampled after neoadjuvant chemotherapy. Regarding the study as a whole: Only some patients had TCR sequencing, depending on available tissue. No T-cell fraction difference was seen between IM1 and IM2 tumors. Higher tumor T cell infiltration than in uninvolved lung was supported by TCRbeta sequencing.

Some clones are missing from TCRdb's copy, which holds only in-frame ones; the method was immunoSEQ multiplex PCR. The sample lists over 10,000 clones, roughly 72% occurring once. Germline V gene data show CDR1 as SNHLY and CDR2 as FYNNEI. V lost 4 bases and J 2 bases, leaving 11 bases between the germline ends. The CDR3 has 14 residues. There are a few counts of this clone. Its antigen is currently unknown. This chain connects TRBV2 to TRBJ1-2; no firm D call. The sample consisted of uninvolved lung tissue not adjacent to the tumor. The source is a human donor with non-small cell lung cancer. CDR3 sequence reads: CASSGGLENYGYTF. The CDR3 nucleotides are TGTGCCAGCAGTGGCGGGTTAGAAAACTATGGCTACACCTTC.